This is a list of T cell receptor beta chains from one sample in a study of blood T cells in healthy people across ages. TCRdb reprocessed the 5' RACE reads with MiXCR, giving one entry per CDR3 protein. The sample carries more than 650,000 distinct CDR3 sequences, 53% recorded once. The sample was blood. These receptors were collected from an elderly man in good health. Both conserved end residues are part of each CDR3. The D gene is left open where the match is weak. A row's size may be missing; if present it is once, few, many or a size class.

v_call	d_call	j_call	clone_size	cdr3_nt	cdr3_aa
TRBV7-6	TRBD2	TRBJ2-7	-	TGTGCCAGCAGCTTAGAAGCGGGAGACTCCTACGAGCAGTACTTC	CASSLEAGDSYEQYF
TRBV27	TRBD2	TRBJ2-5	few	TGTGCCAGCAGTTTATCTCCGGGGGGACAAGAGACCCAGTACTTC	CASSLSPGGQETQYF
TRBV3-1	TRBD2	TRBJ2-7	-	TGTGCCAGCAGTTCGCCTACTAGCGGGGGCTACGAGCAGTACTTC	CASSSPTSGGYEQYF
TRBV11-2	-	TRBJ2-5	-	TGTGCCAGCAGACCGATCCGGACTACCCAGCAGTACTTC	CASRPIRTTQQYF
TRBV15	TRBD2	TRBJ2-3	-	TGTGCCACCCCCTCGGGGGAGGGAAACACAGGTACGCAGTATTTT	CATPSGEGNTGTQYF
TRBV29-1	-	TRBJ2-5	few	TGCAGCGTTGATCCCCCCCCGCCTGGCGTGGGGGAGACCCAGTACTTC	CSVDPPPPGVGETQYF
TRBV7-9	TRBD1	TRBJ1-1	-	TGTGCCAGCAGCTTCGGAACGACAGGGGAGGTCACTGAAGCTTTCTTT	CASSFGTTGEVTEAFF
TRBV29-1	TRBD2	TRBJ2-7	-	TGCAGCGTGGGTAGCGGGGGGGGCTACAATGAGCAGTACTTC	CSVGSGGGYNEQYF
TRBV7-9	-	TRBJ2-3	few	TGTGCCAGCAGTCATGGCGAAGATACGCAGTATTTT	CASSHGEDTQYF
TRBV10-3	-	TRBJ2-3	few	TGTGCCATCAGTGATCCGGTCCGGGGATACGCGTATTTT	CAISDPVRGYAYF
TRBV29-1	-	TRBJ1-4	-	TGCAGCGTTGATCGGAGGCCTCTGGATGAAAAACTGTTTTTT	CSVDRRPLDEKLFF
TRBV12-3/TRBV12-4	-	TRBJ2-1	few	TGTGCCAGCAGTATGGGACCCCAGTTTGAGCAGTTCTTC	CASSMGPQFEQFF
TRBV6-5	-	TRBJ2-5	-	TGTGCCAGCAGTTTACAGGGTAAAGGGGAGACCCAGTACTTC	CASSLQGKGETQYF
TRBV5-1	TRBD2	TRBJ2-5	-	TGCGCCAGCAGCCCGGCCCCAGCGGGAGGCGAGACCCAGTACTTC	CASSPAPAGGETQYF
TRBV7-9	-	TRBJ2-5	-	TGTGCCAGCAGCTCAAGGCAGCGAGGGGAGACCCAGTACTTC	CASSSRQRGETQYF
TRBV29-1	TRBD1	TRBJ2-7	few	TGCAGCGTTGGGGACAGCAAGCCGGCCGAGCAGTACTTC	CSVGDSKPAEQYF
TRBV7-6	-	TRBJ2-3	-	TGTGCCAGCAGCGGGCAGGCAGATACGCAGTATTTT	CASSGQADTQYF
TRBV28	TRBD2	TRBJ2-1	-	TGTGCCAGCTTCGGGGGGGCTGATTTTATGAATGAGCAGTTCTTC	CASFGGADFMNEQFF
TRBV6-5	TRBD1	TRBJ2-7	-	TGTGCCAGCAGTCGGGACAGGTCATACTCCTACGAGCAGTACTTC	CASSRDRSYSYEQYF
TRBV3-1	-	TRBJ1-6	-	TGTGCCAGCAGCCAAGACCCATACGGACTGCGGAATAATTCACCCCTCCACTTT	CASSQDPYGLRNNSPLHF
TRBV12-3/TRBV12-4	TRBD2	TRBJ2-7	-	TGTGCCAGCAGTCAGGCGGGGGTTTACAATGAGCAGTACTTC	CASSQAGVYNEQYF
TRBV5-6	-	TRBJ1-2	-	TGTGCCAGCAGCTTGGATCATAGACAGCGGGGCTACACCTTC	CASSLDHRQRGYTF
TRBV7-6	-	TRBJ2-1	-	TGTGCCAGCAGCTCTAGGACGGCCGGGCGGCAATCGGATGAGCAGTTCTTC	CASSSRTAGRQSDEQFF
TRBV6-4	-	TRBJ2-1	-	TGTGCCAGCAGGGACCCGAGGGACTACAATGAGCAGTTCTTC	CASRDPRDYNEQFF
TRBV11-2	TRBD2	TRBJ2-7	few	TGTGCCAGCAGACAACTAGCGGGAGCGACCTACGAGCAGTACTTC	CASRQLAGATYEQYF
TRBV20-1	TRBD1	TRBJ1-5	-	TGCAGTGCTAGGACCCTGACAGGGGGCCTTCAGCCCCAGCATTTT	CSARTLTGGLQPQHF
TRBV9	TRBD2	TRBJ2-7	-	TGTGCCAGCAGCGTCCAGATAGGAGCGGGAGTTGACGAGCAGTACTTC	CASSVQIGAGVDEQYF
TRBV14	-	TRBJ1-4	-	TGTGCCAGCAGCCAGGACAGTAATGAAAAACTGTTTTTT	CASSQDSNEKLFF
TRBV12-3/TRBV12-4	TRBD2	TRBJ2-5	few	TGTGCCAGCAGCACGACCTCGGGGGGGCGCGAGGAGACCCAGTACTTC	CASSTTSGGREETQYF
TRBV5-1	-	TRBJ2-1	few	TGCGCCAGCAGCTTCACTGTACGGGACCTGGATGGCTACAATGAGCAGTTCTTC	CASSFTVRDLDGYNEQFF